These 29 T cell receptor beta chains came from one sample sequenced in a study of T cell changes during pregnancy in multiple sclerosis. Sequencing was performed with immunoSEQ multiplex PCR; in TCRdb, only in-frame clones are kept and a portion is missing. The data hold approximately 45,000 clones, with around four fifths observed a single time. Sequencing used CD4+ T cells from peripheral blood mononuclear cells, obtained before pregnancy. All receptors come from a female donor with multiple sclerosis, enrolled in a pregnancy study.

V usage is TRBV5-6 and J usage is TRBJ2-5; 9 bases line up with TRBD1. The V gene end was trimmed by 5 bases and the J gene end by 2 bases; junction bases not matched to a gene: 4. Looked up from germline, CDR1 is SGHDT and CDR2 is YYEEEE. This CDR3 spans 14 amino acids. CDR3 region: CASSLGQGQETQYF. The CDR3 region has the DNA TGTGCCAGCAGTCTTGGACAGGGGCAAGAGACCCAGTACTTC.

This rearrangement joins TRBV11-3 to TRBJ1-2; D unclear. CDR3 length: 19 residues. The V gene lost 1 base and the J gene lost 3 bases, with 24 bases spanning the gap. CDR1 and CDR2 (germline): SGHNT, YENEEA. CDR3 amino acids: CASSLAYLRRERIYYGYTF. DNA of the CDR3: TGTGCCAGCAGCTTAGCGTATCTTAGGCGGGAAAGGATATACTATGGCTACACCTTC.

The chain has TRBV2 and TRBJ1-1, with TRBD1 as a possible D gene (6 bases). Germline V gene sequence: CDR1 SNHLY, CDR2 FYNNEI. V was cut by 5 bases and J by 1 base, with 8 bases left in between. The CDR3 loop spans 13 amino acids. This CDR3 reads CASSQTGNTEAFF. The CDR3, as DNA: TGTGCCAGCAGTCAGACAGGGAACACTGAAGCTTTCTTT. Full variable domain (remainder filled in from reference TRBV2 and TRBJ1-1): EPEVTQTPSHQVTQMGQEVILRCVPISNHLYFYWYRQILGQKVEFLVSFYNNEISEKSEIFDDQFSVERPDGSNFTLKIRSTKLEDSAMYFCASSQTGNTEAFFGQGTRLTVV.

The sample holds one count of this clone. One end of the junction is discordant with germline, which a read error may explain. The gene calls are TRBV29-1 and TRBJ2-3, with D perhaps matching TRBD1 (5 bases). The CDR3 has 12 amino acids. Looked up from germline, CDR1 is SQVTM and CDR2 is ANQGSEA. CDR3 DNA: TGTGGGGCACTGGACCATTCGGATACGCAGTATTTT. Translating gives CGALDHSDTQYF.

As DNA, the CDR3 is TGTGCCAGCAGCCCCGAGGGGGGGAGATCACCCCTCCACTTT. Its protein is CASSPEGGRSPLHF. The V gene is TRBV5-4, the J gene TRBJ1-6; tentative D call: TRBD1 (6 bases). The CDR3 is 14 residues long. Trimming left V 4 bases short and J 10 bases short, with 15 bases between. Looked up from germline, CDR1 is SGHNT and CDR2 is YYREEE (reference sequence).

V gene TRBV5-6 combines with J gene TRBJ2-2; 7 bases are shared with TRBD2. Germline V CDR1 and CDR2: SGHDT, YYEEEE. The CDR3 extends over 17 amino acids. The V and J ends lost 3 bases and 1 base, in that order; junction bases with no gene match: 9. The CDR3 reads CASSYGWGGLNTGELFF. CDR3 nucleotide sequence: TGTGCCAGCAGCTATGGGTGGGGGGGATTGAACACCGGGGAGCTGTTTTTT.

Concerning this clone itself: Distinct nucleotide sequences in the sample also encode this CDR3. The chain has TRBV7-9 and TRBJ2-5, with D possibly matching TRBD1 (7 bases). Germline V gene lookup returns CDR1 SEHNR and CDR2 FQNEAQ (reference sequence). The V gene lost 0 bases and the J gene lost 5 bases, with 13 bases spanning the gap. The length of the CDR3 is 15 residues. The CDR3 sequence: CASSLALAGGETQYF. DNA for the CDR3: TGTGCCAGCAGCTTAGCGTTGGCAGGGGGGGAGACCCAGTACTTC.

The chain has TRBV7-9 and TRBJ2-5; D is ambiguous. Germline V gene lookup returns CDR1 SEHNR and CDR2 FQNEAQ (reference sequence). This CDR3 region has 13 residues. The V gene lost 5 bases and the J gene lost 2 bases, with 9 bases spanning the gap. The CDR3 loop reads CASSPTSQETQYF. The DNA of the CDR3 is TGTGCCAGCAGCCCGACAAGTCAAGAGACCCAGTACTTC.

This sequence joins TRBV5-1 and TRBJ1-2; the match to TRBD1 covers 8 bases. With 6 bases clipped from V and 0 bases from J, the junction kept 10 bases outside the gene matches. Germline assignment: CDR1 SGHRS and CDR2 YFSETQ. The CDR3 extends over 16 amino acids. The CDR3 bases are TGCGCCAGCACCGAGGGGACAGGTCGAGCTAACTATGGCTACACCTTC. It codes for CASTEGTGRANYGYTF.

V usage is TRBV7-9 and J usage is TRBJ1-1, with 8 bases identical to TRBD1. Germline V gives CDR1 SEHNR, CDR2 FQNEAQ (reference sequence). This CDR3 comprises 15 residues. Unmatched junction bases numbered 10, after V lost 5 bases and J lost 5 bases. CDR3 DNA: TGTGCCAGCAGCCCCCAGACAGGGGAGGGGACTGAAGCTTTCTTT. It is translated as CASSPQTGEGTEAFF.

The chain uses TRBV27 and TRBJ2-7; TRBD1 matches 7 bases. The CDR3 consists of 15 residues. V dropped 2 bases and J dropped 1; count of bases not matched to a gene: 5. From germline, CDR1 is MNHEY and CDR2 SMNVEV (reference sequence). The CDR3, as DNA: TGTGCCAGCAGTTTAACAGGGGTTGGGTCCTACGAGCAGTACTTC. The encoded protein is CASSLTGVGSYEQYF.

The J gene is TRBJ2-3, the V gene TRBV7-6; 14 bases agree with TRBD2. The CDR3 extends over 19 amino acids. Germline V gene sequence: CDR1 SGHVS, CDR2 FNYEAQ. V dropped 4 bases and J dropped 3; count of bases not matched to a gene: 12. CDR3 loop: CASSSLPQTSGGGTDTQYF. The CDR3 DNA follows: TGTGCCAGCAGCTCTCTACCCCAGACTAGCGGGGGGGGGACAGATACGCAGTATTTT. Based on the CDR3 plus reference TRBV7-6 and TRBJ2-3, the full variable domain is GAGVSQSPRYKVTKRGQDVALRCDPISGHVSLYWYRQALGQGPEFLTYFNYEAQQDKSGLPNDRFSAERPEGSISTLTIQRTEQRDSAMYRCASSSLPQTSGGGTDTQYFGPGTRLTVL.

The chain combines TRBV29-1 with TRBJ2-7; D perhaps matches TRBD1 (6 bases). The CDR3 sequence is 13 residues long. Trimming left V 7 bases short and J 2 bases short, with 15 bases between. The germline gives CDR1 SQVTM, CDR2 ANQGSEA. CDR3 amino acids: CSASLRDTYEQYF. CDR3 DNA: TGCAGCGCTTCTTTACGGGACACCTACGAGCAGTACTTC.

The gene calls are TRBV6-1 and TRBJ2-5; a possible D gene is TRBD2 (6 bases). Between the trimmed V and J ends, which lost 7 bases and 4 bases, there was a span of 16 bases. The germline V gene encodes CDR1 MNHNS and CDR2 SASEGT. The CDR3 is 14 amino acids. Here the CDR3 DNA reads TGTGCCAGCAAACGGGACTCGGGTCGAGAGACCCAGTACTTC. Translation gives CASKRDSGRETQYF.

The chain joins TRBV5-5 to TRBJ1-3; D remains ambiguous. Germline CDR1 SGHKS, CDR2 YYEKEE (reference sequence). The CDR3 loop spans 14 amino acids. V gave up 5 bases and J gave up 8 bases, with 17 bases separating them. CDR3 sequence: CASSLTSGRDTIYF. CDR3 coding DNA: TGTGCCAGCAGTTTAACCTCCGGGAGGGACACCATATATTTT.

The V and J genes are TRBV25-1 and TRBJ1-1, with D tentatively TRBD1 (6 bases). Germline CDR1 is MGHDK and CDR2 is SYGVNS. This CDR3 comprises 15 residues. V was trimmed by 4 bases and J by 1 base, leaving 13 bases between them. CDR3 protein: CASSVRGGGNTEAFF. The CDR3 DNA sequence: TGTGCCAGCAGTGTACGGGGGGGCGGGAACACTGAAGCTTTCTTT.

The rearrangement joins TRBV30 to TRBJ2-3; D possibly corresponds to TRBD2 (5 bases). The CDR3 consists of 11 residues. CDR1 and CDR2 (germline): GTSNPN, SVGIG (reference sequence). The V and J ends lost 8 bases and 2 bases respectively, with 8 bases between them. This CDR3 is CAGGFTDTQYF. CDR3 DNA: TGTGCCGGCGGGTTCACAGATACGCAGTATTTT.

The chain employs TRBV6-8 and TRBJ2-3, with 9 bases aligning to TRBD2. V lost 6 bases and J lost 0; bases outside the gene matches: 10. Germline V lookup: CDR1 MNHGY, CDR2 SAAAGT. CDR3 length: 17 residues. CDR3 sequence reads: CASSLGTSLPSTDTQYF. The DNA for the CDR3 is TGTGCCAGCAGCCTCGGGACTAGCCTACCTAGCACAGATACGCAGTATTTT.

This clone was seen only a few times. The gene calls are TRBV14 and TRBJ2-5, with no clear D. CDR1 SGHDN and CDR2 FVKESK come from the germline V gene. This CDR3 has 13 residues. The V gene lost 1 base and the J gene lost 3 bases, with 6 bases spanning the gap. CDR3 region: CASSQAPKETQYF. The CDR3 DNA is TGTGCCAGCAGCCAAGCCCCCAAAGAGACCCAGTACTTC.

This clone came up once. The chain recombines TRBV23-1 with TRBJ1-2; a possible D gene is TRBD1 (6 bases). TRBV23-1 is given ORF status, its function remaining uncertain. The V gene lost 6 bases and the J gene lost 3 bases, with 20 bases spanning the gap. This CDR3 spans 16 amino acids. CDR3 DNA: TGCGCCAGCAGCCCCCCGGGAGGACACAGGGACTATGGCTACACCTTC. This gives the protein CASSPPGGHRDYGYTF.

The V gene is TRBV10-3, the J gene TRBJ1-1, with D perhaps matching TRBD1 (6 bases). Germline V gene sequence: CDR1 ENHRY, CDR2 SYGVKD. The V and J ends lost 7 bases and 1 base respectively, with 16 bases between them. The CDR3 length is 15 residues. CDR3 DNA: TGTGCCATCACCGACGGGGGGGCCACGAACACTGAAGCTTTCTTT. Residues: CAITDGGATNTEAFF.

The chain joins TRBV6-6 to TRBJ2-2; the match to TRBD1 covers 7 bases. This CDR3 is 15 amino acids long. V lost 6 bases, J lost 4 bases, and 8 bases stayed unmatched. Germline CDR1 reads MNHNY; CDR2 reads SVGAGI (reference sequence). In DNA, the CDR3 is TGTGCCAGCAGAGGGACAGACGGAGCCACCGGGGAGCTGTTTTTT. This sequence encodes CASRGTDGATGELFF.

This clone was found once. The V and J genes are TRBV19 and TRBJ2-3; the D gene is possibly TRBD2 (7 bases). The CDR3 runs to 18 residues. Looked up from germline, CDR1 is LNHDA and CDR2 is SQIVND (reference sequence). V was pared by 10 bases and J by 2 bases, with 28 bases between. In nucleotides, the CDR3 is TGTGCCACCAGTAAGGCAGCGGGACAAATTCTTCCCACAGATACGCAGTATTTT. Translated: CATSKAAGQILPTDTQYF.

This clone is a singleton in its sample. CDR3 DNA: TGCGCCAGCAGCCAGACTAGCGGGCCTGAGGATACGCAGTATTTT. It is translated as CASSQTSGPEDTQYF. The chain is built from TRBV5-1 and TRBJ2-3; 10 bases line up with TRBD2. Germline V gene data show CDR1 as SGHRS and CDR2 as YFSETQ. V lost 4 bases and J lost 6; bases outside the gene matches: 8. This CDR3 is 15 amino acids long.

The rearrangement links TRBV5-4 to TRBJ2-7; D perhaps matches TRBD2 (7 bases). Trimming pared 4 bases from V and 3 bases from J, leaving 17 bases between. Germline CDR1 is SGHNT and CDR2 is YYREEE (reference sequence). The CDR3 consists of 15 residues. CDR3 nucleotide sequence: TGTGCCAGCAGCCCGGGGGGCAGGGCGAGCTACGAGCAGTACTTC. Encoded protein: CASSPGGRASYEQYF.

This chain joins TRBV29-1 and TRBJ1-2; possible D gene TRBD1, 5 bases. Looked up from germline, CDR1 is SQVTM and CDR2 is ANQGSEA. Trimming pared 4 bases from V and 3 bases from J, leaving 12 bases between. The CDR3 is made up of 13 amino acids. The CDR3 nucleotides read TGCAGCGTTGGCAGGGCCCCAGACTATGGCTACACCTTC. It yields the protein CSVGRAPDYGYTF.

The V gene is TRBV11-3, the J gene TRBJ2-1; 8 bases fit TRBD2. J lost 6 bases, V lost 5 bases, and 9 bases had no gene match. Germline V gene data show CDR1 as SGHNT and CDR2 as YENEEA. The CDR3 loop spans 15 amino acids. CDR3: CASSDPGLGLNEQFF. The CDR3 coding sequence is TGTGCCAGCAGCGATCCGGGACTAGGCCTCAATGAGCAGTTCTTC. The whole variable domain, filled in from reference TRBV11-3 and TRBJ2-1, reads EAGVVQSPRYKIIEKKQPVAFWCNPISGHNTLYWYLQNLGQGPELLIRYENEEAVDDSQLPKDRFSAERLKGVDSTLKIQPAELGDSAVYLCASSDPGLGLNEQFFGPGTRLTVL.

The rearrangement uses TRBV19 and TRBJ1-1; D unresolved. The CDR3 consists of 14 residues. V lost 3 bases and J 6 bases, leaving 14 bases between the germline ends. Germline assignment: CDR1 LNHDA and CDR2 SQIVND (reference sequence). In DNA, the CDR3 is TGTGCCAGTAGTATTCCCCCAGACATGTCTGAAGCTTTCTTT. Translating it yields CASSIPPDMSEAFF.

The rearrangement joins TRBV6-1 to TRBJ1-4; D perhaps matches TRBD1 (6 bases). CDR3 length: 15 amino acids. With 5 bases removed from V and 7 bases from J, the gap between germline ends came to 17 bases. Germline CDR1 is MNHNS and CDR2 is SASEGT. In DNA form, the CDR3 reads TGTGCCAGCAGTCCCACAGGGACCGGGCTTGAAAAACTGTTTTTT. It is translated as CASSPTGTGLEKLFF.